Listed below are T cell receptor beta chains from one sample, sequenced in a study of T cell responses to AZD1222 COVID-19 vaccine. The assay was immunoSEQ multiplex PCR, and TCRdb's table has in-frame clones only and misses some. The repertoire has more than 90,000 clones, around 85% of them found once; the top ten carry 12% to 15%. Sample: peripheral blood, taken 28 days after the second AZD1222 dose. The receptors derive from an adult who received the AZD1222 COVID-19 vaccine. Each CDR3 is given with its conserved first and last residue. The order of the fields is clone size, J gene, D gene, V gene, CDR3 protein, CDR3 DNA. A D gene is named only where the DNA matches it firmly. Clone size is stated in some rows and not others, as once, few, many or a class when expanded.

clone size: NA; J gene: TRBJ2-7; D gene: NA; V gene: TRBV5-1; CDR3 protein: CASSPRADMVNEQYF; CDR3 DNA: TGCGCCAGCAGCCCTCGGGCCGACATGGTCAACGAGCAGTACTTC
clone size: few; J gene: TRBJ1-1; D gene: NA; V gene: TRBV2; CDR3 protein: CASSQEKPTEAFF; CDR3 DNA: TGTGCCAGCAGCCAAGAGAAACCCACTGAAGCTTTCTTT
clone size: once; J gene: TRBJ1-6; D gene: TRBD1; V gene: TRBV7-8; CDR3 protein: CASSLGGTGGRNSPLHF; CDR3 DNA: TGTGCCAGCAGCTTAGGGGGGACAGGGGGCCGGAATTCACCCCTCCACTTT
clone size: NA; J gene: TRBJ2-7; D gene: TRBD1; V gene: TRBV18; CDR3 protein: CASSRRQGERWHEQYF; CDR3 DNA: TGTGCCAGCTCACGGAGACAGGGAGAACGATGGCACGAGCAGTACTTC
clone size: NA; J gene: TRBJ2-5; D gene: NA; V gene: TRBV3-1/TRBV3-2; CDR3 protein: CASSLGLGETQYF; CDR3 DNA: TGTGCCAGCAGTTTAGGACTGGGAGAGACCCAGTACTTC
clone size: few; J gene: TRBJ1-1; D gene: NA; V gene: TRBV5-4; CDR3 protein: CASSLDVGGAEAFF; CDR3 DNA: TGTGCCAGCAGCTTGGATGTGGGTGGCGCTGAAGCTTTCTTT
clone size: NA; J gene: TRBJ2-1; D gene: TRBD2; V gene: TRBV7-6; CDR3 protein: CASSLGLAGNNEQFF; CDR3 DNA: TGTGCCAGCAGCCTCGGGCTAGCGGGAAACAATGAGCAGTTCTTC
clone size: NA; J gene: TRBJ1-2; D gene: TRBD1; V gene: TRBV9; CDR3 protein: CASSLHAQGARGYTF; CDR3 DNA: TGTGCCAGCAGCCTCCACGCCCAGGGGGCGCGCGGCTACACCTTC
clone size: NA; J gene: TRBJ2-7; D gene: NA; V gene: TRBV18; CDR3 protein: CASSPDNYEQYF; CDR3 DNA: TGTGCCAGCTCACCAGACAACTACGAGCAGTACTTC
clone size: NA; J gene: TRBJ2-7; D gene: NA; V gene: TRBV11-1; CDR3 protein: CASSLEVPYEQYF; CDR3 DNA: TGTGCCAGCAGCTTGGAGGTCCCCTACGAGCAGTACTTC
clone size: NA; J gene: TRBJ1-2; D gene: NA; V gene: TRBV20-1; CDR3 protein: CSADRGTGYTF; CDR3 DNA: TGCAGTGCAGATCGGGGCACTGGCTACACCTTC
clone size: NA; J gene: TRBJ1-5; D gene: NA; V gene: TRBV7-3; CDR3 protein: CASPPGDSNQPQHF; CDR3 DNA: TGTGCCAGCCCCCCAGGGGATAGCAATCAGCCCCAGCATTTT
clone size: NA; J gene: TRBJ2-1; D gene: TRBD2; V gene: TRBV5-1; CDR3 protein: CASSARTSGRVNNEQFF; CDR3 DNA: TGCGCCAGCAGCGCCCGGACTAGCGGGAGGGTCAACAATGAGCAGTTCTTC
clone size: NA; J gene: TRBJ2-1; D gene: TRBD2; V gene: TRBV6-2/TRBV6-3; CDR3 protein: CASSYDGLAGVYRNEQFF; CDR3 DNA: TGTGCCAGCAGTTACGACGGACTAGCGGGAGTATATCGGAATGAGCAGTTCTTC
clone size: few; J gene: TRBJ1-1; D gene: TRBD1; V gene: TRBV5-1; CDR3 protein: CASSLEGASKAEAFF; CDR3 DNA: TGCGCCAGCAGCTTGGAGGGGGCCTCGAAGGCCGAAGCTTTCTTT
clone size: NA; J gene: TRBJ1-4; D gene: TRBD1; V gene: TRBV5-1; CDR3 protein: CASSSGQGGEKLFF; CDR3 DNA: TGCGCCAGCAGCTCAGGACAGGGTGGTGAAAAACTGTTTTTT
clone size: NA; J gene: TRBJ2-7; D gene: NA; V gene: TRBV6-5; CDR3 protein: CASSRRRTTPGEQYF; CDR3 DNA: TGTGCCAGCAGCCGACGCCGGACAACCCCCGGGGAGCAGTACTTC
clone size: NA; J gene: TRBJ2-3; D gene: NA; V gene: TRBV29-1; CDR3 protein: CSVYEGNADTQYF; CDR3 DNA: TGCAGCGTTTATGAGGGGAATGCAGATACGCAGTATTTT
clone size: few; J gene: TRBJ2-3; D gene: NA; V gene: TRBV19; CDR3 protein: CASSIDRGPTGGTQYF; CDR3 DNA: TGTGCCAGTAGTATAGATCGAGGCCCAACGGGCGGTACGCAGTATTTT
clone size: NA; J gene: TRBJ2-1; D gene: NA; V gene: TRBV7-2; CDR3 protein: CASSLDGGRVNEQFF; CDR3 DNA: TGTGCCAGCAGCTTAGATGGGGGACGCGTGAATGAGCAGTTCTTC
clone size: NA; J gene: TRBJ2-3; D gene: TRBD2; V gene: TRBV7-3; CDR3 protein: CASSTTSGGATSTDTQYF; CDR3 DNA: TGTGCCAGCAGCACCACTAGCGGGGGGGCAACCAGCACAGATACGCAGTATTTT
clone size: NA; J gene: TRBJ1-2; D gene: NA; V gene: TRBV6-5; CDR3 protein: CASSYQPNYGYTF; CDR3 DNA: TGTGCCAGCAGTTACCAGCCTAACTATGGCTACACCTTC
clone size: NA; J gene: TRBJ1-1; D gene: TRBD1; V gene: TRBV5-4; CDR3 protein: CASSLDRVAEAFF; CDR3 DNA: TGTGCCAGCAGCTTAGACAGGGTAGCTGAAGCTTTCTTT
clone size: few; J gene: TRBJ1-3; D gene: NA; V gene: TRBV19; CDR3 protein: CASSTRTDSGNTIYF; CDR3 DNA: TGTGCCAGTAGTACCCGGACAGACTCTGGAAACACCATATATTTT
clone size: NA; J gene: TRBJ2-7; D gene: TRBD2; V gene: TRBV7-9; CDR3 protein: CASSTGTSGLPYEQYF; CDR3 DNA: TGTGCCAGCAGCACAGGCACTAGCGGGTTGCCCTACGAGCAGTACTTC
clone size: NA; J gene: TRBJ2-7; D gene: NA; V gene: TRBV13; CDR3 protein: CASSLGDEQYF; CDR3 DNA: TGTGCCAGCAGCTTAGGCGACGAGCAGTACTTC
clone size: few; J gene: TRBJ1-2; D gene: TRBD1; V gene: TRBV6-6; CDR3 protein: CASSQGSGQDYGYTF; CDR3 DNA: TGTGCCAGCAGCCAAGGAAGTGGACAGGACTATGGCTACACCTTC
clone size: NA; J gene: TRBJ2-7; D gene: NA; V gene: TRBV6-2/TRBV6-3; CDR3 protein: CASSSGGASSYEQYF; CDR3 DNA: TGTGCCAGCAGTTCGGGGGGCGCTAGCTCCTACGAGCAGTACTTC
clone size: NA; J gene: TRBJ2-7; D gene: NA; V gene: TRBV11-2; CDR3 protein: CASSLDLTVTYEQYF; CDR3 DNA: TGTGCCAGCAGCTTAGACCTGACAGTTACCTACGAGCAGTACTTC
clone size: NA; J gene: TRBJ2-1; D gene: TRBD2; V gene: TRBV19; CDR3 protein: CASSISGLAVRGEQFF; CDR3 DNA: TGTGCCAGTAGTATCTCGGGACTAGCGGTTCGCGGAGAGCAGTTCTTC
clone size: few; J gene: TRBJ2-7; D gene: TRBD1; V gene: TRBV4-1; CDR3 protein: CASSQDLGTGTYEQYF; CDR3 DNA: TGCGCCAGCAGCCAAGATCTGGGGACAGGAACCTACGAGCAGTACTTC
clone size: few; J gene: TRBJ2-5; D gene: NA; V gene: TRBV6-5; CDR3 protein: CASSYSFRETQYF; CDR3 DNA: TGTGCCAGCAGTTATTCTTTCCGCGAGACCCAGTACTTC
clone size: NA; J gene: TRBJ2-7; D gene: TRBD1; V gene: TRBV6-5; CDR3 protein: CASSSRQGGAYEQYF; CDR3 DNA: TGTGCCAGCAGTTCCAGACAGGGGGGGGCCTACGAGCAGTACTTC
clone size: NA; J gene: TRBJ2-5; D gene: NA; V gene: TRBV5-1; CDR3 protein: CASSLIRPQETQYF; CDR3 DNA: TGCGCCAGCAGCTTGATCAGACCACAAGAGACCCAGTACTTC
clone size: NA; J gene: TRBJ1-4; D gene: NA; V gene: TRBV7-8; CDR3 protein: CASSLGQATNEKLFF; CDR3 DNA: TGTGCCAGCAGCTTAGGCCAGGCAACTAATGAAAAACTGTTTTTT
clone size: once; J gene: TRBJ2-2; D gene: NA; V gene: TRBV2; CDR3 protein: CASKTGFPTGELFF; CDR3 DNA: TGTGCCAGCAAAACAGGATTCCCCACCGGGGAGCTGTTTTTT
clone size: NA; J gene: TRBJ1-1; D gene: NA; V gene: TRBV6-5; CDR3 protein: CASSSPHMGNTEAFF; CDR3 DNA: TGTGCCAGCAGTTCCCCGCACATGGGGAACACTGAAGCTTTCTTT
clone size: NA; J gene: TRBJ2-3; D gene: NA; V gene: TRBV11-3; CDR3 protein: CASSLDGVPTDTQYF; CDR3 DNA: TGTGCCAGCAGCTTAGACGGAGTCCCCACAGATACGCAGTATTTT
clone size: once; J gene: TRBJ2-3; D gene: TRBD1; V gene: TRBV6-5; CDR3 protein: CASTGDRGTDTQYF; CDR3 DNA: TGTGCCAGCACCGGGGACAGGGGCACAGATACGCAGTATTTT
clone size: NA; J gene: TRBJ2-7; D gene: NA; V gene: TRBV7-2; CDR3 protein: CASSLYAQGPVSSYEQYF; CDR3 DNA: TGTGCCAGCAGCTTATACGCGCAGGGACCGGTAAGCTCCTACGAGCAGTACTTC
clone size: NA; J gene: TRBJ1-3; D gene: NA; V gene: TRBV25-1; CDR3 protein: CASSGGFSGNTIYF; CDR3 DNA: TGTGCCAGCTCCGGGGGCTTCTCTGGAAACACCATATATTTT
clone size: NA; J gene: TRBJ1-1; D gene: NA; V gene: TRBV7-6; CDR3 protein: CASSLPPRGLNTEAFF; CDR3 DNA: TGTGCCAGCAGCCTTCCTCCCCGGGGGCTGAACACTGAAGCTTTCTTT
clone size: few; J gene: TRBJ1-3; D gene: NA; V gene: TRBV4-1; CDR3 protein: CASSQGQGGIREIGNTIYF; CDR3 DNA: TGCGCCAGCAGCCAAGGCCAAGGAGGAATCAGGGAAATTGGAAACACCATATATTTT
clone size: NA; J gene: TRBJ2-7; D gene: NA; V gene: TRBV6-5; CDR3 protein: CASSYSRQAYEQYF; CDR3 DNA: TGTGCCAGCAGTTATTCTAGACAGGCCTACGAGCAGTACTTC
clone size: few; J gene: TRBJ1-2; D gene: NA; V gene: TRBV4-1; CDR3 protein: CASSLTTTGTGYGYTF; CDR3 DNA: TGCGCCAGTTCCCTTACTACTACAGGGACGGGCTATGGCTACACCTTC
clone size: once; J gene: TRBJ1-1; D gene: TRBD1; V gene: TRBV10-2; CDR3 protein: CASSPTGRYTEAFF; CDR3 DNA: TGCGCCAGCAGCCCGACAGGGAGGTACACTGAAGCTTTCTTT
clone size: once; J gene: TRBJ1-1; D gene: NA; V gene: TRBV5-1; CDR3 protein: CASRFQGSNTEAFF; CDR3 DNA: TGCGCCAGCAGATTCCAGGGTTCTAACACTGAAGCTTTCTTT
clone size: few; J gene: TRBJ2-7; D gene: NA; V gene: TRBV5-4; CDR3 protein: CASSLGTEGFYEQYF; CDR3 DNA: TGTGCCAGCAGCTTAGGGACGGAAGGTTTCTACGAGCAGTACTTC
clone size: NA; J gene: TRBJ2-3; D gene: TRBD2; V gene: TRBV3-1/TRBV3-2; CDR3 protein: CASSQDLPSGGTQYF; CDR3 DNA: TGTGCCAGCAGCCAAGATCTTCCAAGCGGGGGTACGCAGTATTTT
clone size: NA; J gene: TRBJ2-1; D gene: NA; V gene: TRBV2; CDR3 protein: CASIGSHEQFF; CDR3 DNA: TGTGCCAGCATAGGTAGTCATGAGCAGTTCTTC
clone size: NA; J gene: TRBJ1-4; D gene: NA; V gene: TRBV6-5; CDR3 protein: CASMEGVRNEKLFF; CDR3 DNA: TGTGCCAGCATGGAGGGCGTCAGGAATGAAAAACTGTTTTTT
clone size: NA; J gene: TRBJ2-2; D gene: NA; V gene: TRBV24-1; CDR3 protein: CATSVGSAENRGELFF; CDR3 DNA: TGTGCCACCAGTGTTGGTTCGGCAGAGAATCGAGGGGAGCTGTTTTTT
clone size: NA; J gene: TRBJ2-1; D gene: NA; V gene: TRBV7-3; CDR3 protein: CASSLGGGTYNEQFF; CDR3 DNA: TGTGCCAGCAGCTTAGGGGGAGGCACCTACAATGAGCAGTTCTTC
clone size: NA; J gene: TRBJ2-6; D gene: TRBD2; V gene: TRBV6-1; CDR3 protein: CASSEHGWASGESSGANVLTF; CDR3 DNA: TGTGCCAGCAGTGAACATGGGTGGGCTAGCGGGGAGAGCTCTGGGGCCAACGTCCTGACTTTC
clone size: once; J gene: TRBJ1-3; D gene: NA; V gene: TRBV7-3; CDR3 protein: CASSLTGSGNTIYF; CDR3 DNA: TGTGCCAGCAGCTTAACCGGCTCTGGAAACACCATATATTTT
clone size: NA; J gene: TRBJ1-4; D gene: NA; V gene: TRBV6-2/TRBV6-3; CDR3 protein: CASSYQDRIEKLFF; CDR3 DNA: TGTGCCAGCAGTTACCAGGACCGGATCGAAAAACTGTTTTTT
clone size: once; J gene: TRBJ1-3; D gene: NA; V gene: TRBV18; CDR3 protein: CASSPGLGGNTIYF; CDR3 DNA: TGTGCCAGCTCACCTGGGCTGGGAGGAAACACCATATATTTT
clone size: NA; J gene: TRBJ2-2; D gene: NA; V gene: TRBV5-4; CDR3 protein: CASSLEVTNTGELFF; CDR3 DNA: TGTGCCAGCAGCTTGGAGGTCACCAACACCGGGGAGCTGTTTTTT
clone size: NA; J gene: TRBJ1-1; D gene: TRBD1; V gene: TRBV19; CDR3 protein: CASHSYRGRNTEAFF; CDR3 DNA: TGTGCCAGTCACTCGTACAGGGGGCGGAACACTGAAGCTTTCTTT